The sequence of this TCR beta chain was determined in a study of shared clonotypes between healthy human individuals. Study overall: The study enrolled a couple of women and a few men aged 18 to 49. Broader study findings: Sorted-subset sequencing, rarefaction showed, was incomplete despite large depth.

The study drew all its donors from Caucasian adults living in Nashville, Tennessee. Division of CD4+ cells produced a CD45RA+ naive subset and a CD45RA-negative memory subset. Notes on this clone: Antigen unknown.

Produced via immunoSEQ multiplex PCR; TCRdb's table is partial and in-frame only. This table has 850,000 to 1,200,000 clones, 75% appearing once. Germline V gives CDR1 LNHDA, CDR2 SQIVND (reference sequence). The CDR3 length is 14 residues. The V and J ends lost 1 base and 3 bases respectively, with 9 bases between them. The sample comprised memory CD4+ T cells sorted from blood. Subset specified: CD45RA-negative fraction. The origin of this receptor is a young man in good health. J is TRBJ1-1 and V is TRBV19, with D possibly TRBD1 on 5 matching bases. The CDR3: CASSIVQAHTEAFF. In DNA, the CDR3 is TGTGCCAGTAGTATAGTACAGGCGCACACTGAAGCTTTCTTT. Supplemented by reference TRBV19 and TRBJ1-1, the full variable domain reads DGGITQSPKYLFRKEGQNVTLSCEQNLNHDAMYWYRQDPGQGLRLIYYSQIVNDFQKGDIAEGYSVSREKKESFPLTVTSAQKNPTAFYLCASSIVQAHTEAFFGQGTRLTVV.